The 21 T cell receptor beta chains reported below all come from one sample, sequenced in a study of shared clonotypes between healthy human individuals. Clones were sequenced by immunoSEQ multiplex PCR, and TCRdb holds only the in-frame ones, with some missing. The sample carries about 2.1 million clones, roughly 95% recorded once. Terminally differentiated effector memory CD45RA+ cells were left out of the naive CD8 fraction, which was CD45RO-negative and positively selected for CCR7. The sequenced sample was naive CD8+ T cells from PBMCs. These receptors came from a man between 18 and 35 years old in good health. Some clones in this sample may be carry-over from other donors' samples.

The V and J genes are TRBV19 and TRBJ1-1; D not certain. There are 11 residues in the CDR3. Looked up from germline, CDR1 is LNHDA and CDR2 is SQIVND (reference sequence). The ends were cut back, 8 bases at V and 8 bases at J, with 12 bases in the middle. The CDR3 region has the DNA TGTGCCAGTTTTACCCGCAGGGAAGCTTTCTTT. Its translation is CASFTRREAFF.

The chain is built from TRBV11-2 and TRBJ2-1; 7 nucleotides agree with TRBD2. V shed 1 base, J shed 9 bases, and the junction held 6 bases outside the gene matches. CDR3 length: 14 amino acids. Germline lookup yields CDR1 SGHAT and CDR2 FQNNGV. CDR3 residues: CASSLGAGVVEQFF. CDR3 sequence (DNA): TGTGCCAGCAGCTTAGGGGCGGGAGTTGTTGAGCAGTTCTTC.

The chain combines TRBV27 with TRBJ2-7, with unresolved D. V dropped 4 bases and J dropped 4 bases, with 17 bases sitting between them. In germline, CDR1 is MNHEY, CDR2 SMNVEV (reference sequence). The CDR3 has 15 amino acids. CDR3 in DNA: TGTGCCAGCAGTTACCAGACCGCGACAATTTACGAGCAGTACTTC. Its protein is CASSYQTATIYEQYF.

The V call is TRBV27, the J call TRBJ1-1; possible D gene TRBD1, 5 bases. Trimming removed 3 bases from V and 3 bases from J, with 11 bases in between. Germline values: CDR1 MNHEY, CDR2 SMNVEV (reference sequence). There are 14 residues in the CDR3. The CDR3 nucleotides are TGTGCCAGCAGTTTTCTGGGGGTAGACACTGAAGCTTTCTTT. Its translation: CASSFLGVDTEAFF.

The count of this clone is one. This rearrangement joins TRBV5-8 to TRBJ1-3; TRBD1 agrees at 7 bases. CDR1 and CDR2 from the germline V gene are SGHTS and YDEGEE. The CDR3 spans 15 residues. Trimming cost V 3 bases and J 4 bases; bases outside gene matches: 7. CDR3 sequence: CASSSLTGKGNTIYF. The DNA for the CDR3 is TGTGCCAGCAGCTCCTTGACAGGGAAAGGAAACACCATATATTTT.

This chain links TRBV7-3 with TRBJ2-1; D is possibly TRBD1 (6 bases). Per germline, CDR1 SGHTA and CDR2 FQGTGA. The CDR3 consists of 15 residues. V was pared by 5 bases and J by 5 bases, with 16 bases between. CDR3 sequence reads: CASSPHRDPNNEQFF. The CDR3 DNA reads TGTGCCAGCAGCCCCCACAGGGACCCAAACAATGAGCAGTTCTTC.

CDR3 amino acids: CSVASGGWTEAFF. The CDR3 DNA is TGCAGCGTTGCCTCGGGAGGGTGGACTGAAGCTTTCTTT. The chain links TRBV29-1 to TRBJ1-1; no clear D. The V end lost 4 bases, the J end lost 5 bases, and 14 bases lay between the germline ends. The CDR3 covers 13 residues. Per germline, CDR1 SQVTM and CDR2 ANQGSEA.

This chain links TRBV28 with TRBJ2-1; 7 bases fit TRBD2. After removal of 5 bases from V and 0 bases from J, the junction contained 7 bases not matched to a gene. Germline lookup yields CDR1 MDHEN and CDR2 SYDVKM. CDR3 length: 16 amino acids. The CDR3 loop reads CASSPLGEGSYNEQFF. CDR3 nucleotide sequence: TGTGCCAGCAGTCCTTTGGGGGAGGGCTCCTACAATGAGCAGTTCTTC. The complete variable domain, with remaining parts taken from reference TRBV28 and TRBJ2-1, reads DVKVTQSSRYLVKRTGEKVFLECVQDMDHENMFWYRQDPGLGLRLIYFSYDVKMKEKGDIPEGYSVSREKKERFSLILESASTNQTSMYLCASSPLGEGSYNEQFFGPGTRLTVL.

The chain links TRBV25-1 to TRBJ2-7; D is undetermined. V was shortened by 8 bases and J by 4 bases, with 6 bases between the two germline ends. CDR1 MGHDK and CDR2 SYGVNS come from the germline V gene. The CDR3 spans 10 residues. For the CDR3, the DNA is TGTGCCAGCGGATTATACGAGCAGTACTTC. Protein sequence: CASGLYEQYF.

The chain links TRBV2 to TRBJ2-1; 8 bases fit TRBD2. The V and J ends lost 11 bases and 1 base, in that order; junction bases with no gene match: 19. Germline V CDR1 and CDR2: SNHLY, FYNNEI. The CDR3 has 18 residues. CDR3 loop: CASRTAGASRGSYNEQFF. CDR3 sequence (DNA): TGTGCCTCAAGGACAGCGGGAGCCTCCCGTGGGTCCTACAATGAGCAGTTCTTC.

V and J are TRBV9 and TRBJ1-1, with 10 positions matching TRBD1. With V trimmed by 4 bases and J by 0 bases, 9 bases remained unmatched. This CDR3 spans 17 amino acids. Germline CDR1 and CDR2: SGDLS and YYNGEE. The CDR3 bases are TGTGCCAGCAGCTTATCCGGGACAGGGGCCCTGAACACTGAAGCTTTCTTT. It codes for CASSLSGTGALNTEAFF.

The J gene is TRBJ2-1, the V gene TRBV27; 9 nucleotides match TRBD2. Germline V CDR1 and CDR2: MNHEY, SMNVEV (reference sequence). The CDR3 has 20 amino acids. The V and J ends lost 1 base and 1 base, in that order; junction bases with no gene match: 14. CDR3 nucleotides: TGTGCCAGCAGTTTATGGGGTAGCGGGGGTCTGATTGATTCCTACAATGAGCAGTTCTTC. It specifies CASSLWGSGGLIDSYNEQFF.

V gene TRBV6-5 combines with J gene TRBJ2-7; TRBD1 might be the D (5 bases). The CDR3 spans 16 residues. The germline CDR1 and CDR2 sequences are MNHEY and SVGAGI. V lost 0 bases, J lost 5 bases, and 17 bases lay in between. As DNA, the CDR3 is TGTGCCAGCAGTTACTCGGGTATCAGGGTAGGCCACGAGCAGTACTTC. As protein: CASSYSGIRVGHEQYF.

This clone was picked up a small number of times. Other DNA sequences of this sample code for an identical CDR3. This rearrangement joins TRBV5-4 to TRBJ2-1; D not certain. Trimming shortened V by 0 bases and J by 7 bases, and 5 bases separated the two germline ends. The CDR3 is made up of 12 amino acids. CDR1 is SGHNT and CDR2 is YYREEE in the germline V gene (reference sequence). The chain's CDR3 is CASSLGGNEQFF. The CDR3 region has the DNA TGTGCCAGCAGCTTGGGTGGTAATGAGCAGTTCTTC. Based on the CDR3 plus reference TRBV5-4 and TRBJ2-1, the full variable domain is ETGVTQSPTHLIKTRGQQVTLRCSSQSGHNTVSWYQQALGQGPQFIFQYYREEENGRGNFPPRFSGLQFPNYSSELNVNALELDDSALYLCASSLGGNEQFFGPGTRLTVL.

CDR3 coding DNA: TGTGCCAGCAGCGTAGGGGGCGCTCTATATGGCTACACCTTC. It codes for CASSVGGALYGYTF. The chain combines TRBV9 with TRBJ1-2; perhaps TRBD1 as D (5 bases). CDR1 and CDR2 from the germline V gene are SGDLS and YYNGEE. V lost 0 bases and J lost 5, with 11 bases in between. This CDR3 contains 14 residues.

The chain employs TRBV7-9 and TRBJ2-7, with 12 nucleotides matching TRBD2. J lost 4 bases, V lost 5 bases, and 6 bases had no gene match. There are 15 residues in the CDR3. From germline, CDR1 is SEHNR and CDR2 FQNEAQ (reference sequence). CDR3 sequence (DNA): TGTGCCAGCAGCGGAAGGACTAGCGGGAAATACGAGCAGTACTTC. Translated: CASSGRTSGKYEQYF.

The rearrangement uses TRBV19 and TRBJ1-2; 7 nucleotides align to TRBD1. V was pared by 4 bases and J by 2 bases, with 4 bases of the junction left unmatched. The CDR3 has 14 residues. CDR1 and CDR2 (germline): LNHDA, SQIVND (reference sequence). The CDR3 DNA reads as TGTGCCAGTAGTAGAGGGACAGAGAACTATGGCTACACCTTC. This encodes CASSRGTENYGYTF.

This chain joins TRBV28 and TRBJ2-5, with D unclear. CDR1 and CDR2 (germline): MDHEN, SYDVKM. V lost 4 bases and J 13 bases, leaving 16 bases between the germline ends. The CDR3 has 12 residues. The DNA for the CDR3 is TGTGCCAGCAGTTACAACGGGTTCGGATTGTACTTC. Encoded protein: CASSYNGFGLYF.

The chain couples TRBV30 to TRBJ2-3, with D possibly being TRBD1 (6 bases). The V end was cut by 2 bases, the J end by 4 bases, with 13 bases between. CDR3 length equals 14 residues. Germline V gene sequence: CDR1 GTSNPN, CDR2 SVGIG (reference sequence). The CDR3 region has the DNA TGTGCCTGGAGTTTAACAGGGTCAGCAGATACGCAGTATTTT. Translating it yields CAWSLTGSADTQYF.

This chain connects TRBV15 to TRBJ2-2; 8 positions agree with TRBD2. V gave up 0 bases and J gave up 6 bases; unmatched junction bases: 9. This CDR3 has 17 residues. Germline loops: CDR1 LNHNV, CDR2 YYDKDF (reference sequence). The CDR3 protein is CATSRDRGSGMAGELFF. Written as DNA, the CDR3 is TGTGCCACCAGCAGAGATCGGGGTAGCGGGATGGCCGGGGAGCTGTTTTTT.

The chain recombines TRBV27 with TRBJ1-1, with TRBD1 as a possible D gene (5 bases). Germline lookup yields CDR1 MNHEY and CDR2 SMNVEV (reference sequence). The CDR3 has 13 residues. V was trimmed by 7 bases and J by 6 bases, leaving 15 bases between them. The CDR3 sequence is CASKQLGVAEAFF. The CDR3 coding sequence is TGTGCCAGCAAGCAACTGGGGGTCGCTGAAGCTTTCTTT.